The 8 T cell receptor beta chains listed next were all sequenced from one sample in a study of T cells after yellow fever vaccination (dated by TCRdb to the late 2010s). Receptors were amplified or captured by 5' RACE. Sequenced on an Illumina HiSeq 2500. The raw public data were reprocessed by TCRdb itself: fastp quality trimming at Q25, MiXCR clonotype calling, in-frame beta chains only. All rows with the same CDR3 protein become a single entry with the most common DNA and genes. Present in this sample are more than 350,000 distinct CDR3 sequences, 11% of which were seen just once. The ten biggest clones cover roughly a sixth of the sample. The treatment or condition label on this specimen signifies: live attenuated yellow fever vaccine strain. The material sequenced was PBMCs, taken on the day of the first yellow fever vaccination. The receptors were sampled from a man between 18 and 29 years old who received the YFV17D yellow fever vaccine.

The chain is built from TRBV12-3 or TRBV12-4 and TRBJ2-1; D is unresolved. Trimming took 1 base from V and 2 from J, leaving 9 bases between them. The CDR3 is made up of 15 amino acids. Here the CDR3 reads CASSLEPQAYNEQFF. CDR3 DNA: TGTGCCAGCAGTTTAGAGCCACAAGCCTACAATGAGCAGTTCTTC.

This clonotype was detected only a few times. The J gene is TRBJ2-1, the V gene TRBV5-4; 11 bases map to TRBD2. Trimming took 4 bases from V and 5 from J; bases not matched to a gene: 5. CDR1 is SGHNT and CDR2 is YYREEE in the germline V gene (reference sequence). There are 15 residues in the CDR3. The CDR3 is CASSPSGGWDNEQFF. The CDR3 DNA reads TGTGCCAGCAGCCCTAGCGGGGGGTGGGACAATGAGCAGTTCTTC.

This clonotype was counted only a few times. The V call is TRBV7-8, the J call TRBJ2-2, with D possibly matching TRBD2 (5 bases). From germline, CDR1 is SGHVS and CDR2 FQNEAQ. The CDR3 consists of 14 residues. The V end lost 10 bases, the J end lost 4 bases, and 16 bases lay between the germline ends. The CDR3: CATQLGRTTGELFF. Here the CDR3 DNA reads TGTGCCACCCAGCTTGGGAGAACCACCGGGGAGCTGTTTTTT. The entire variable domain, with the rest obtained from reference TRBV7-8 and TRBJ2-2, is as follows: GAGVSQSPRYKVAKRGQDVALRCDPISGHVSLFWYQQALGQGPEFLTYFQNEAQLDKSGLPSDRFFAERPEGSVSTLKIQRTQQEDSAVYLCATQLGRTTGELFFGEGSRLTVL.

Here the CDR3 DNA reads TGTGCCAGCAGCCGTGACAGGGAAGATTCACCCCTCCACTTT. Translation: CASSRDREDSPLHF. The V call is TRBV6-1, the J call TRBJ1-6, with 7 bases matching TRBD1. Germline assignment: CDR1 MNHNS and CDR2 SASEGT. The CDR3 length is 14 residues. V was pared by 6 bases and J by 8 bases, with 7 bases of the junction left unmatched.

The sample holds a few counts of this clonotype. The chain carries TRBV7-6 and TRBJ2-2, with D maybe TRBD1 (6 bases). The CDR3 is made up of 16 amino acids. V lost 2 bases and J lost 6, with 16 bases in between. CDR1 is SGHVS and CDR2 is FNYEAQ in the germline V gene. Written as DNA, the CDR3 is TGTGCCAGCAGCTTAAATATTGGGGACACGGCCGGGGAGCTGTTTTTT. Protein sequence: CASSLNIGDTAGELFF.

The chain combines TRBV20-1 with TRBJ2-1; D remains unclear. This CDR3 region has 11 residues. The germline CDR1 and CDR2 sequences are DFQATT and SNEGSKA (reference sequence). Trimming removed 6 bases from V and 4 bases from J, with 7 bases in between. The CDR3 is CSALRYNEQFF. The CDR3 DNA is TGCAGTGCCCTTCGATACAATGAGCAGTTCTTC.

This clonotype was seen only a few times. The rearrangement uses TRBV4-3 and TRBJ1-1, with D uncertain. The V and J ends lost 4 bases and 5 bases respectively, with 20 bases between them. The CDR3 length is 16 residues. Germline lookup yields CDR1 LGHNA and CDR2 YSLEER. CDR3 amino acids: CASSLKMTNAWTEAFF. The CDR3 DNA is TGCGCCAGCAGCCTAAAGATGACAAACGCTTGGACTGAAGCTTTCTTT.

The chain employs TRBV18 and TRBJ2-7; a weak D match, TRBD1 (6 bases). The germline gives CDR1 KGHSH, CDR2 LQKENI. This CDR3 contains 13 residues. Deletions cut 0 bases from V and 5 bases from J, with 8 bases between. CDR3 region: CASSPPDSHEQYF. The CDR3 DNA sequence: TGTGCCAGCTCACCACCGGACAGCCACGAGCAGTACTTC.